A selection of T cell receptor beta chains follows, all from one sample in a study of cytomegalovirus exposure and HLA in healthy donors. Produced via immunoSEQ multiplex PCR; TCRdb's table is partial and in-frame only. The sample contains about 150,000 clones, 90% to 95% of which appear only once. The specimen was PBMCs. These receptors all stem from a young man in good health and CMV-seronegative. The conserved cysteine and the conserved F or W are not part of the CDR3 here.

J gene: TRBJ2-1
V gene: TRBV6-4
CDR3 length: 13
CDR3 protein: ASSERPGAYNEQF

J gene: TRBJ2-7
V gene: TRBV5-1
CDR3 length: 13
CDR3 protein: ASSLEAGSAYEQY

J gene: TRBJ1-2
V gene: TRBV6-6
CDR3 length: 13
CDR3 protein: ASSYRPGEVGGYT

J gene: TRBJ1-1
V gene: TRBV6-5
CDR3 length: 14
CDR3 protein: ASSYSGQGRGTEAF

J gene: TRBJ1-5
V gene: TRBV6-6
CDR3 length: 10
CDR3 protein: ASSYQNQPQH

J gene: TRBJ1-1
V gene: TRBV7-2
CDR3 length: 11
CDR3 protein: ASSTGVNTEAF

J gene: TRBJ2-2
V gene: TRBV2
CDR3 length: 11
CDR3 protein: ASGRDSTGELF

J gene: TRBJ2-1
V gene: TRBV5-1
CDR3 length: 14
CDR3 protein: ASSLGQTSSYNEQF

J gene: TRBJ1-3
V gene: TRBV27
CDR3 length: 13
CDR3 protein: ASSRDSLPGNTIY

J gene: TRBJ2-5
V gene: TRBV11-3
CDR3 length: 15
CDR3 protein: ASSLGGRAGKKETQY

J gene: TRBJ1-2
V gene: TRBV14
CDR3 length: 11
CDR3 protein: ASSQDIEYGYT

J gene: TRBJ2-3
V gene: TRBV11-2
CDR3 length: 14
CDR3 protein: ASSLFSGGGTDTQY

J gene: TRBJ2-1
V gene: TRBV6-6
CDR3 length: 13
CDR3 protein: ASSYDINRDHEQF

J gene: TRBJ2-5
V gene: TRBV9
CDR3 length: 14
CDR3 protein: ASSVGTSGDQETQY

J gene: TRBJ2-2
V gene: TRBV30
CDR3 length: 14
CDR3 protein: AWIASGRAVGGELF

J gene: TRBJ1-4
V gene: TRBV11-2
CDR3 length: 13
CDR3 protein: ASSLEWGQDEKLF

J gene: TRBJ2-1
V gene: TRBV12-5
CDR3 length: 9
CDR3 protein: ASGSRGEQF

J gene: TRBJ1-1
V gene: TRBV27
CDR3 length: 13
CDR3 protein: ASSLYQGAGTEAF

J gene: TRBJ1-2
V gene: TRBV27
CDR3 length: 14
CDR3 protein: ASSYLDGQINYGYT

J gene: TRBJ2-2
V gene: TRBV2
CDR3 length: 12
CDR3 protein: ASRQQGALGELF

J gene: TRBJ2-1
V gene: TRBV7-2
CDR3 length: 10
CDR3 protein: ASSLAQNEQF

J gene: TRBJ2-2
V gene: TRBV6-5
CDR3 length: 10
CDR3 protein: ASSQFSGELF

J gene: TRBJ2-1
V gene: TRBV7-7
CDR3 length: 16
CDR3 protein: ASSLSPPYRGSYNEQF

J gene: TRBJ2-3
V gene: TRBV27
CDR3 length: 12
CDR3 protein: ASSQRRGTDTQY

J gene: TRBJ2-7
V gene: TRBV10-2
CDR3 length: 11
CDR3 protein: ASSTVGPYEQY

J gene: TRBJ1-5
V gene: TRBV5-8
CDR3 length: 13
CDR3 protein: ASSQGAYSNQPQH

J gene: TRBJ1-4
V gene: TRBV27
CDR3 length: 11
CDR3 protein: ASSPQGDEKLF

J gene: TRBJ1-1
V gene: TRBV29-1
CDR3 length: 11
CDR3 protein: SVEEKTGFVAF

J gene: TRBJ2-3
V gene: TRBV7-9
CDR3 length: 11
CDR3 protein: ASSQAVTDTQY

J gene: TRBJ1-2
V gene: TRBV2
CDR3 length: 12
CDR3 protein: ASSRRGANYGYT

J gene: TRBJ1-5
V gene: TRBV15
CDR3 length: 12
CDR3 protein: ATSRDQGPQPQH

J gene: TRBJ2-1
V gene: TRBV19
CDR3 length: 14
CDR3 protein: ASSISAGGGYNEQF

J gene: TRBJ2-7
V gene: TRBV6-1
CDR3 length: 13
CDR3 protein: ASSGPGTGSWEQY

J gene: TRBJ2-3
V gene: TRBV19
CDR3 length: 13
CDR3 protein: ASSARDSYTDTQY

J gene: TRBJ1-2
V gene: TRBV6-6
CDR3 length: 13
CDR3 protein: ASSYSTGFDYGYT

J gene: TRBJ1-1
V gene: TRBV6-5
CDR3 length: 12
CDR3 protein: ASSYQVMNTEAF

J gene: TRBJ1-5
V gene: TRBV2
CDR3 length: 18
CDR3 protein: ASRGQGQVGGSWRNQPQH

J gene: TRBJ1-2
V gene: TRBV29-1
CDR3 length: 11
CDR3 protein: SVPGQNNYGYT

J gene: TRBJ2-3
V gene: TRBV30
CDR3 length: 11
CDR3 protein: AWSVDSTDTQY

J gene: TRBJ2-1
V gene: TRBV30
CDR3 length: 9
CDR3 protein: ALLTGRGLF

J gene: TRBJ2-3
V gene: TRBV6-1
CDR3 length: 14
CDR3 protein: ASSDPSGTSGDTQY

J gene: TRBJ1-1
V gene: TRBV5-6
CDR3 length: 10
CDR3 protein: ASSFGTREAF

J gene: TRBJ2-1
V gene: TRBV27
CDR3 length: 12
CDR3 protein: ASKAPDRPPEQF

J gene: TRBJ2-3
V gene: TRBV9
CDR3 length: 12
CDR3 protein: ASSPGLAGDTQY

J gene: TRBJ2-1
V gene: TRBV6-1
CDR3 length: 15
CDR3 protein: ASSARRGREGYNEQF